The 19 T cell receptor beta chains in this list originate from one sample, sequenced in a study of molecular identifiers for immune sequencing clone quantification. TCRdb re-called the PCR reads through MiXCR, storing one row per CDR3 protein. The sample holds 97,000 or so distinct CDR3 sequences, less than 25% seen once. Source material: naive CD8+ T cells from blood, with Jurkat cell RNA spiked in. Subset in this sample: FACS-sorted CD8+CD4-CCR7+CD45RA+ naive T cells. All receptors derive from a human donor in good health. Some libraries in this study had Jurkat cell RNA spiked in.

In this sample, this clonotype turned up many times. This chain uses TRBV18 with TRBJ2-2; D is perhaps TRBD1 (5 bases). This CDR3 contains 17 residues. Trimming removed 6 bases from V and 4 bases from J, with 21 bases in between. Looked up from germline, CDR1 is KGHSH and CDR2 is LQKENI. DNA of the CDR3: TGTGCCAGCTCCCACACCACCCCAACAGGTCGCACCGGGGAGCTGTTTTTT. Its translation: CASSHTTPTGRTGELFF.

This rearrangement joins TRBV28 to TRBJ2-2, with a weak D call TRBD2 (6 bases). The germline V gene has CDR1 MDHEN and CDR2 SYDVKM. The V gene lost 5 bases and the J gene lost 1 base, with 17 bases spanning the gap. CDR3 size: 17 residues. This chain's CDR3 is CASSTCLASRNTGELFF. For the CDR3, the DNA is TGTGCCAGCAGTACGTGTCTAGCGTCAAGGAACACCGGGGAGCTGTTTTTT. Looking up the rest from reference TRBV28 and TRBJ2-2 gives the full variable domain: DVKVTQSSRYLVKRTGEKVFLECVQDMDHENMFWYRQDPGLGLRLIYFSYDVKMKEKGDIPEGYSVSREKKERFSLILESASTNQTSMYLCASSTCLASRNTGELFFGEGSRLTVL.

This clonotype showed up many times. The V gene is TRBV7-6, the J gene TRBJ1-5; D is uncertain. The CDR3 covers 15 residues. The germline gives CDR1 SGHVS, CDR2 FNYEAQ. The V gene lost 1 base and the J gene lost 1 base, with 8 bases spanning the gap. The CDR3 protein is CASSLDPGSNQPQHF. CDR3 bases: TGTGCCAGCAGCTTAGATCCGGGAAGCAATCAGCCCCAGCATTTT.

This clonotype was counted at least ten times. This chain links TRBV2 with TRBJ2-2; the D is unclear. Germline V CDR1 and CDR2: SNHLY, FYNNEI. The V end lost 6 bases, the J end lost 2 bases, and 16 bases lay between the germline ends. The CDR3 length is 16 residues. CDR3 coding DNA: TGTGCCAGCAGCCCCAGAGTTGCGCGTAACACCGGGGAGCTGTTTTTT. Protein: CASSPRVARNTGELFF.

This clonotype was recorded at least ten times. The V call is TRBV4-3, the J call TRBJ2-4, with 9 bases fitting TRBD1. V dropped 0 bases and J dropped 0; count of bases not matched to a gene: 12. Germline CDR1 and CDR2: LGHNA and YSLEER. This CDR3 region has 20 residues. Written as DNA, the CDR3 is TGCGCCAGCAGCCAAGAGCCAGTCGGGACAGGGACCCTAGCCAAAAACATTCAGTACTTC. Translating gives CASSQEPVGTGTLAKNIQYF.

This clonotype occurred many times. The chain uses TRBV5-4 and TRBJ2-5; TRBD1 is a possible D gene (5 bases). The CDR3 loop spans 14 amino acids. Trimming removed 4 bases at V and 1 base at J, with 11 bases between. Looked up from germline, CDR1 is SGHNT and CDR2 is YYREEE (reference sequence). CDR3 region: CASSARVSQETQYF. CDR3 sequence (DNA): TGTGCCAGCAGCGCCAGGGTTTCCCAAGAGACCCAGTACTTC.

This clonotype was seen many times. The rearrangement joins TRBV27 to TRBJ2-7; D gene uncertain. Germline assignment: CDR1 MNHEY and CDR2 SMNVEV (reference sequence). This CDR3 contains 14 residues. V gave up 5 bases and J gave up 7 bases, with 18 bases separating them. CDR3 sequence (DNA): TGTGCCAGCAGTATTACGGCCCCAAGTTCGGAGCAGTACTTC. This gives the protein CASSITAPSSEQYF.

This clonotype came up many times. This likely comes from a read error, as the CDR3 has no conserved phenylalanine or tryptophan at its end. The DNA is left out, because the CDR3 cannot be placed on it with certainty; the CDR3 is given as TCRdb lists it. V is TRBV6-6 and J is TRBJ1-4; TRBD1 was called by the table and not checked on the DNA. The CDR3 is 13 amino acids in total, end residues counted. Germline-derived CDR1 and CDR2 are MNHNY and SVGAGI (reference sequence). The CDR3 sequence: CASSLTGDPSVVT.

This clonotype has a count of ten or more. For the CDR3, the DNA is TGTGCCAGCAGCTTAGTGGACGCGATCTCTGGGGCCAACGTCCTGACTTTC. Residues: CASSLVDAISGANVLTF. The chain couples TRBV7-2 to TRBJ2-6; D is undetermined. This CDR3 is 17 amino acids long. Per the germline V gene, CDR1 is SGHTA and CDR2 is FQGNSA. Trimming took off 1 base at V and 0 bases at J, with 10 bases between the two ends.

This clonotype was recorded at least ten times. The chain is built from TRBV10-3 and TRBJ2-7; possibly TRBD2 for D (6 bases). Deletions cut 11 bases from V and 4 bases from J, with 18 bases between. Per germline, CDR1 ENHRY and CDR2 SYGVKD. CDR3 size: 13 residues. CDR3 nucleotide sequence: TGTGCCGAGACCCACCAGACTAGTTACGAGCAGTACTTC. Encoded protein: CAETHQTSYEQYF.

On this clonotype: A single base separates this from a much larger clone, so it may be a read error. The chain carries TRBV7-8 and TRBJ2-5, with TRBD1 matching over 7 bases. Germline V gives CDR1 SGHVS, CDR2 FQNEAQ. The CDR3 has 14 amino acids. The CDR3 DNA reads as TGTGCCAGCAACTTAGGGGGACAGCAAGAGACCCAGTACTTC. As protein: CASNLGGQQETQYF.

As to this clonotype: A much larger clone sits a single nucleotide away, making a read error possible. The chain uses TRBV7-9 and TRBJ2-2; D is unclear. V was shortened by 7 bases and J by 6 bases, with 15 bases between the two germline ends. This CDR3 contains 14 residues. Looked up from germline, CDR1 is SEHNR and CDR2 is FQNEAQ (reference sequence). CDR3 bases: TGTGCCAGCAACCCGATGGCTCTAGCCGGGGAGCTGTTTTTT. Amino acids: CASNPMALAGELFF.

Comment on this clonotype: Its ends do not fully match the called genes, so a read error is possible. This chain links TRBV29-1 with TRBJ2-7; tentative D call: TRBD1 (5 bases). CDR1 is SQVTM, CDR2 ANQGSEA, per germline. There are 10 residues in the CDR3. In nucleotides, the CDR3 is TGCAGCGCGCAGGGATCCGCGCCGTCCTTC. This codes for CSAQGSAPSF.

The chain uses TRBV11-3 and TRBJ2-1; D assignment may be TRBD1 or TRBD2 (6 bases each). The germline gives CDR1 SGHNT, CDR2 YENEEA. Trimming removed 4 bases from V and 5 bases from J, with 15 bases in between. This CDR3 comprises 15 residues. CDR3 sequence: CASSSYGGADNEQFF. CDR3 nucleotides: TGTGCCAGCAGCTCCTACGGGGGCGCAGACAATGAGCAGTTCTTC.

The chain has TRBV28 and TRBJ1-1; D perhaps matches TRBD1 (6 bases). The V and J ends lost 3 bases and 10 bases respectively, with 12 bases between them. CDR1 and CDR2 from the germline V gene are MDHEN and SYDVKM. This CDR3 has 12 amino acids. The CDR3: CASSFPGAPAFF. The DNA for the CDR3 is TGTGCCAGCAGTTTTCCAGGGGCCCCAGCTTTCTTT.

This clonotype was counted many times. The chain recombines TRBV6-2 or TRBV6-3 with TRBJ2-7, with D perhaps matching TRBD1 or TRBD2 (6 bases each). CDR1 is MNHEY, CDR2 SVGEGT, per germline. With 2 bases removed from V and 6 bases from J, the gap between germline ends came to 20 bases. This CDR3 spans 16 amino acids. In DNA form, the CDR3 reads TGTGCCAGCAGTTACGGTATTGGGGGGCTCGCTCCCGAGCAGTACTTC. Protein: CASSYGIGGLAPEQYF.

This clonotype was seen at least ten times. The chain uses TRBV2 and TRBJ1-3; D not resolved. The V gene's germline CDR1 is SNHLY and CDR2 FYNNEI. There are 14 residues in the CDR3. Trimming took 1 base from V and 2 from J, leaving 6 bases between them. In DNA, the CDR3 is TGTGCCAGCAGTGAAGGCAGTACTGGAAACACCATATATTTT. This translates into CASSEGSTGNTIYF.

This clonotype came up many times. V is TRBV20-1 and J is TRBJ2-5, with a possible D match to TRBD1 (6 bases). The CDR3 extends over 13 amino acids. The germline gives CDR1 DFQATT, CDR2 SNEGSKA (reference sequence). V was pared by 6 bases and J by 1 base, with 12 bases between. The CDR3 DNA is TGCAGTGCCGAGGGGGAGACCCAAGAGACCCAGTACTTC. Encoded protein: CSAEGETQETQYF.

As to this clonotype: One base away lies a much larger clone, so this may be a sequencing read error. The chain has TRBV6-2 or TRBV6-3 and TRBJ2-5; 7 bases agree with TRBD2. CDR1 and CDR2 (germline): MNHEY, SVGEGT. The CDR3 covers 14 residues. CDR3 bases: TGTGCCGGCAGGGAACCGGGAGGCCTAGAGACCCAGTACTTC. Its translation: CAGREPGGLETQYF.